This TCR beta chain appears in the sequencing data of a study of CD8 T cells in cerebrospinal fluid in Alzheimer's disease. Germline CDR1 SGHKS, CDR2 YYEKEE (reference sequence). CDR3 length: 16 amino acids. Reprocessing the 10x single-cell sequencing reads, TCRdb reports a single entry for every CDR3 protein and omits DNA. This sample's table reports just over 1,500 distinct CDR3 sequences. This clonotype is called medium-sized based on its frequency. This chain joins TRBV5-5 and TRBJ2-1; the TRBD1 assignment by TCRdb is unverifiable without DNA. Specimen: cerebrospinal fluid. This TCR derives from a human donor in good health. The CDR3 protein is CASSIWTGGNYNEQFF.